Each of the 28 T cell receptor beta chains below was sequenced from the same sample in a study of T cells in Graves' hyperthyroidism and ophthalmopathy. Using RNA transcripts as the source, TCR beta CDR3 regions were amplified. An initial round of RT-PCR targeting the TCR CDR3 relied on the HTBI primer set. MiXCR, applied by TCRdb to the multiplex PCR reads, yields one record per CDR3 protein. The table shows approximately 600,000 distinct CDR3 sequences, with approximately 14% occurring only once. Sequencing was carried out using blood. These TCRs come from a woman younger than 35 with Graves' ophthalmopathy.

At least ten counts were recorded for this clonotype. The CDR3 loop reads CASSQWGGGDTQYF. CDR3 nucleotide sequence: TGTGCCAGCAGCCAATGGGGGGGTGGAGATACGCAGTATTTT. The chain links TRBV7-2 to TRBJ2-3; TRBD2 aligns across 7 bases. Germline V gene lookup returns CDR1 SGHTA and CDR2 FQGNSA. Unmatched junction bases numbered 7, after V lost 5 bases and J lost 5 bases. The CDR3 is 14 amino acids.

This clonotype showed up many times. The chain links TRBV30 to TRBJ1-1, with D hard to call. V was clipped by 4 bases and J by 6 bases, with 12 bases between them. The CDR3 spans 12 residues. The germline V gene has CDR1 GTSNPN and CDR2 SVGIG (reference sequence). This chain's CDR3 is CAWTYPGAEAFF. CDR3 nucleotides: TGTGCCTGGACCTACCCAGGCGCTGAAGCTTTCTTT.

Ten or more counts support this clonotype. The rearrangement uses TRBV28 and TRBJ2-7; D might be TRBD1 or TRBD2, each matching 6 bases. The CDR3 sequence is 15 residues long. Germline loops: CDR1 MDHEN, CDR2 SYDVKM. V lost 6 bases and J lost 5, with 20 bases in between. The CDR3 bases are TGTGCCAGCAGAATAGGGGGGAGAAGATCAAACGAGCAGTACTTC. It specifies CASRIGGRRSNEQYF.

At least ten counts were recorded for this clonotype. V usage is TRBV2 and J usage is TRBJ2-5; no reliable D call. The CDR3 is 11 amino acids. Trimming removed 1 base from V and 13 bases from J, with 10 bases in between. CDR1 and CDR2 (germline): SNHLY, FYNNEI. The CDR3 spells CASSEVLGAYF. The CDR3 nucleotides are TGTGCCAGCAGTGAAGTTTTGGGCGCGTACTTC. Variable domain in full (rest from reference TRBV2 and TRBJ2-5): EPEVTQTPSHQVTQMGQEVILRCVPISNHLYFYWYRQILGQKVEFLVSFYNNEISEKSEIFDDQFSVERPDGSNFTLKIRSTKLEDSAMYFCASSEVLGAYFGPGTRLLVL.

There are a few counts of this clonotype. This rearrangement joins TRBV20-1 to TRBJ1-2; TRBD1 is a possible D gene (5 bases). This CDR3 spans 13 amino acids. The V and J ends lost 5 bases and 4 bases respectively, with 14 bases between them. Germline V lookup: CDR1 DFQATT, CDR2 SNEGSKA (reference sequence). The CDR3: CSAPQQDSYGYTF. In nucleotides, the CDR3 is TGCAGTGCTCCCCAACAGGACTCCTATGGCTACACCTTC.

The chain recombines TRBV5-8 with TRBJ2-7; 8 nucleotides match TRBD1. CDR1 and CDR2 from the germline V gene are SGHTS and YDEGEE. The CDR3 is 16 amino acids. V was pared by 2 bases and J by 4 bases, with 11 bases of the junction left unmatched. CDR3 in DNA: TGTGCCAGCAGCTTCGTCCAGGGGGCACGCCATTACGAGCAGTACTTC. Encoded protein: CASSFVQGARHYEQYF.

This clonotype was counted at least ten times. This chain joins TRBV7-6 and TRBJ2-5, with a weak D call TRBD2 (5 bases). V lost 1 base, J lost 1 base, and 10 bases lay in between. Looked up from germline, CDR1 is SGHVS and CDR2 is FNYEAQ. The CDR3 has 15 residues. CDR3 sequence: CASSLGGGPQETQYF. The DNA of the CDR3 is TGTGCCAGCAGCTTAGGTGGCGGGCCCCAAGAGACCCAGTACTTC.

Many counts were recorded for this clonotype. The chain is built from TRBV6-1 and TRBJ2-5, with 8 positions matching TRBD2. The CDR3 runs to 16 residues. With V trimmed by 6 bases and J by 2 bases, 11 bases remained unmatched. CDR1 is MNHNS and CDR2 is SASEGT in the germline V gene. CDR3 residues: CASSPGVRGGQETQYF. The CDR3 DNA follows: TGTGCCAGCAGCCCCGGAGTACGGGGGGGACAAGAGACCCAGTACTTC.

This clonotype was detected many times. The chain couples TRBV6-5 to TRBJ2-5, with TRBD1 matching over 9 bases. J lost 1 base, V lost 2 bases, and 5 bases had no gene match. The CDR3 loop spans 16 amino acids. The germline gives CDR1 MNHEY, CDR2 SVGAGI. The CDR3 is CASSYLGGQGQETQYF. The CDR3 bases are TGTGCCAGCAGTTACCTAGGGGGACAGGGCCAAGAGACCCAGTACTTC.

This clonotype has a handful of counts. The chain has TRBV2 and TRBJ2-5; 10 bases agree with TRBD2. This CDR3 is built from 15 residues. CDR1 and CDR2 (germline): SNHLY, FYNNEI. The V gene end was trimmed by 8 bases and the J gene end by 5 bases; junction bases not matched to a gene: 11. In DNA form, the CDR3 reads TGTGCCAGCGGAGGGGGGGTAGCGGGGGGCGAGACCCAGTACTTC. Amino acids: CASGGGVAGGETQYF.

The V and J genes are TRBV12-5 and TRBJ2-7; 7 bases line up with TRBD1. CDR1 LGHNT and CDR2 FRNRAP come from the germline V gene. J was trimmed by 8 bases and V by 4 bases; bases with no gene match: 5. There are 12 residues in the CDR3. CDR3 in DNA: TGTGCTAGTGGTTATGGACAGGACAAGCAGTACTTC. Amino acids: CASGYGQDKQYF.

The chain couples TRBV18 to TRBJ1-3; the D gene is possibly TRBD1 (5 bases). The germline V gene encodes CDR1 KGHSH and CDR2 LQKENI. The CDR3 is made up of 18 amino acids. V lost 2 bases, J lost 0 bases, and 17 bases lay in between. The CDR3: CASSPGRTGLGSGNTIYF. The CDR3 DNA sequence: TGTGCCAGCTCACCAGGAAGGACGGGGCTCGGCTCTGGAAACACCATATATTTT.

Concerning this clonotype: A much larger clone sits a single nucleotide away, making a read error possible. J is TRBJ2-3 and V is TRBV7-9, with 8 bases fitting TRBD1. Trimming at V came to 0 bases and at J to 2 bases, leaving 10 bases not matched to a gene. Germline V gene lookup returns CDR1 SEHNR and CDR2 FQNEAQ (reference sequence). There are 18 residues in the CDR3. The CDR3 here is CASSLAHLDRAPTDTQYF. The CDR3 nucleotides are TGTGCCAGCAGCTTAGCCCATTTGGACAGGGCCCCCACAGATACGCAGTATTTT.

At least ten counts were recorded for this clonotype. The rearrangement uses TRBV7-8 and TRBJ1-5; D unclear. The V gene lost 2 bases and the J gene lost 3 bases, with 11 bases spanning the gap. The CDR3 loop spans 15 amino acids. Germline CDR1 and CDR2: SGHVS and FQNEAQ. The CDR3, as DNA: TGTGCCAGCAGCTTACTGGGTTTATCCAATCAGCCCCAGCATTTT. This gives the protein CASSLLGLSNQPQHF.

This clonotype was detected many times. The CDR3 nucleotides are TGTGCCAGCAGCCCAGCAGGCGGCCGTTGGAACATTCAGTACTTC. Its protein is CASSPAGGRWNIQYF. The rearrangement links TRBV7-2 to TRBJ2-4; D not certain. Germline CDR1 SGHTA, CDR2 FQGNSA. The CDR3 is 15 residues long. The V gene lost 5 bases and the J gene lost 7 bases, with 18 bases spanning the gap.

This chain joins TRBV6-1 and TRBJ1-5; a weak D match, TRBD1 (6 bases). V was cut by 6 bases and J by 4 bases, with 13 bases left in between. The CDR3 has 14 amino acids. Germline V gene lookup returns CDR1 MNHNS and CDR2 SASEGT. CDR3 amino acids: CASRKDSANQPQHF. The CDR3 bases are TGTGCCAGCAGAAAGGACAGCGCTAATCAGCCCCAGCATTTT.

The table lists this clonotype with a few counts. J is TRBJ1-3 and V is TRBV7-6; D may be TRBD1 (6 bases). Germline CDR1 SGHVS, CDR2 FNYEAQ. This CDR3 spans 16 amino acids. V lost 5 bases, J lost 4 bases, and 18 bases lay in between. In DNA form, the CDR3 reads TGTGCCAGCAGCCCAAGGGGGGGGCTGAGAGGAAACACCATATATTTT. Amino acids: CASSPRGGLRGNTIYF.

There are many counts of this clonotype. This chain connects TRBV28 to TRBJ2-1; 14 nucleotides align to TRBD2. The V gene end was trimmed by 5 bases and the J gene end by 15 bases; junction bases not matched to a gene: 9. Per germline, CDR1 MDHEN and CDR2 SYDVKM. The CDR3 has 14 amino acids. CDR3 loop: CASSQPGLAGVAFF. CDR3 bases: TGTGCCAGCAGTCAACCGGGACTAGCGGGAGTCGCGTTCTTC.

The V gene is TRBV5-6, the J gene TRBJ1-2; 8 bases map to TRBD1. The CDR3 is 17 residues long. Germline-derived CDR1 and CDR2 are SGHDT and YYEEEE. Losses at the gene ends were 2 bases for V and 3 bases for J; bases not matched to a gene: 12. The CDR3 here is CASSFPDREYQYYGYTF. The DNA for the CDR3 is TGTGCCAGCAGCTTCCCGGACAGGGAGTACCAATACTATGGCTACACCTTC.

This chain connects TRBV15 to TRBJ1-2; no definite D call. From germline, CDR1 is LNHNV and CDR2 YYDKDF (reference sequence). Trimming stripped 5 bases from V and 2 bases from J, with 12 bases between. The CDR3 spans 14 residues. CDR3 bases: TGTGCCACCAGCTCGACGGATCGGAACTATGGCTACACCTTC. It encodes CATSSTDRNYGYTF.

This clonotype showed up many times. This rearrangement joins TRBV11-1 to TRBJ2-7, with D tentatively TRBD2 (5 bases). Trimming took 2 bases from V and 0 from J, leaving 11 bases between them. CDR3 length: 15 residues. CDR1 is SGHAT, CDR2 FQDESV, per germline (reference sequence). CDR3 bases: TGTGCCAGCAGCTTACGGAGCGGATCCTCCTACGAGCAGTACTTC. It specifies CASSLRSGSSYEQYF.

The sample holds many counts of this clonotype. The chain couples TRBV5-6 to TRBJ2-1, with TRBD2 identical over 13 bases. V trimming: 3 bases; J trimming: 5 bases; junction bases outside the gene matches: 2. This CDR3 spans 15 amino acids. The germline gives CDR1 SGHDT, CDR2 YYEEEE. The CDR3 bases are TGTGCCAGCAGCTGGGGGACTAGCGGGAACAATGAGCAGTTCTTC. This sequence encodes CASSWGTSGNNEQFF.

This clonotype was detected ten times or more. The rearrangement links TRBV6-4 to TRBJ2-3; 7 positions match TRBD1. V lost 7 bases, J lost 2 bases, and 6 bases stayed unmatched. This CDR3 region has 14 residues. Per germline, CDR1 MRHNA and CDR2 SNTAGT. The CDR3: CASNGQETTDTQYF. The CDR3 region has the DNA TGTGCCAGCAACGGACAGGAGACCACAGATACGCAGTATTTT.

This clonotype was recorded many times. The rearrangement uses TRBV20-1 and TRBJ1-1, with 8 bases that match TRBD1. V dropped 5 bases and J dropped 4; count of bases not matched to a gene: 12. Per germline, CDR1 DFQATT and CDR2 SNEGSKA (reference sequence). The CDR3 length is 15 residues. The CDR3 loop reads CSAWDRFPRGTEAFF. DNA for the CDR3: TGCAGTGCTTGGGACAGGTTCCCTAGGGGCACTGAAGCTTTCTTT.

This clonotype was detected ten times or more. The chain is built from TRBV30 and TRBJ1-1, with 8 bases lining up with TRBD1. Germline V CDR1 and CDR2: GTSNPN, SVGIG (reference sequence). V lost 1 base and J lost 6; bases outside the gene matches: 7. The CDR3 is made up of 14 amino acids. The CDR3 region is CAWSAYGTGPEAFF. The CDR3 DNA reads as TGTGCCTGGAGTGCCTACGGGACAGGCCCTGAAGCTTTCTTT.

This clonotype came up many times. The chain combines TRBV7-2 with TRBJ2-3; D gene ambiguous. V gave up 5 bases and J gave up 2 bases, with 8 bases separating them. The CDR3 has 13 amino acids. The V gene's germline CDR1 is SGHTA and CDR2 FQGNSA. The CDR3 nucleotides read TGTGCCAGCAGCGACCGCCCCACAGATACGCAGTATTTT. As protein: CASSDRPTDTQYF. Full variable domain (remainder filled in from reference TRBV7-2 and TRBJ2-3): GAGVSQSPSNKVTEKGKDVELRCDPISGHTALYWYRQSLGQGLEFLIYFQGNSAPDKSGLPSDRFSAERTGGSVSTLTIQRTQQEDSAVYLCASSDRPTDTQYFGPGTRLTVL.

A note on this clonotype: A much larger clone is a single base away; this may be a read error. The rearrangement joins TRBV12-3 or TRBV12-4 to TRBJ1-4, with 7 bases fitting TRBD1. The CDR3 length is 13 residues. CDR3 loop: CASRGQNNERLFF. CDR3 bases: TGTGCCAGCAGGGGACAGAATAATGAAAGACTGTTTTTT.

In its sample, this clonotype was seen many times. The rearrangement links TRBV30 to TRBJ1-1, with D possibly TRBD1 on 6 matching bases. Germline-derived CDR1 and CDR2 are GTSNPN and SVGIG (reference sequence). This CDR3 is 13 amino acids long. Trimming took off 2 bases at V and 3 bases at J, with 10 bases between the two ends. CDR3 DNA: TGTGCCTGGAGTACAGGGCGGGACACTGAAGCTTTCTTT. It yields the protein CAWSTGRDTEAFF.